Following are 13 T cell receptor beta chains from one sample sequenced in a study of shared clonotypes between healthy human individuals. Only in-frame clones appear in the TCRdb table, and some are missing; sequencing was by immunoSEQ multiplex PCR. Of some 240,000 clones listed, over 60% are singletons. Material for sequencing was memory CD4+ T cells sorted from blood. Noted subset: CD45RA-negative fraction. These receptors came from a young man in good health.

The chain carries TRBV28 and TRBJ1-5, with TRBD1 as a possible D gene (6 bases). The germline V and J ends were trimmed by 7 bases and 6 bases, with 10 bases remaining between them. CDR3 length: 12 amino acids. Germline V gene lookup returns CDR1 MDHEN and CDR2 SYDVKM. Written as DNA, the CDR3 is TGTGCCAGCAACAGGGTGATTCAGCCCCAGCATTTT. Amino acid sequence: CASNRVIQPQHF.

This clone was seen only a few times. The V and J genes are TRBV5-4 and TRBJ2-5, with a weak D call TRBD1 (6 bases). CDR3 length equals 13 residues. The ends were cut back, 0 bases at V and 7 bases at J, with 10 bases in the middle. Germline-derived CDR1 and CDR2 are SGHNT and YYREEE (reference sequence). DNA of the CDR3: TGTGCCAGCAGCTTGGGCCCACAGGGGACCCAGTACTTC. Its protein is CASSLGPQGTQYF.

The chain uses TRBV10-1 and TRBJ1-1; TRBD1 aligns across 9 bases. From germline, CDR1 is WNHNN and CDR2 SYGVQD (reference sequence). The CDR3 is made up of 16 amino acids. Trimming took 4 bases from V and 4 from J; bases not matched to a gene: 10. CDR3 nucleotide sequence: TGCGCCAGCAGTGGAGGACCGGGACAGGGAGGCACTGAAGCTTTCTTT. This translates into CASSGGPGQGGTEAFF.

The chain has TRBV20-1 and TRBJ2-1; no firm D call. This CDR3 is 11 amino acids long. The ends were cut back, 0 bases at V and 8 bases at J, with 5 bases in the middle. Germline assignment: CDR1 DFQATT and CDR2 SNEGSKA (reference sequence). In DNA, the CDR3 is TGCAGTGCTAGAGATCGGGATGAGCAGTTCTTC. As protein: CSARDRDEQFF.

The chain has TRBV5-6 and TRBJ2-1, with D unresolved. Trimming cost V 0 bases and J 2 bases, with 9 bases left between them. The CDR3 has 15 amino acids. Germline CDR1 and CDR2: SGHDT and YYEEEE. The CDR3 region is CASSLGANTYNEQFF. The DNA for the CDR3 is TGTGCCAGCAGCTTGGGGGCGAATACCTACAATGAGCAGTTCTTC.

This rearrangement joins TRBV5-1 to TRBJ2-7, with 8 bases matching TRBD1. Germline loops: CDR1 SGHRS, CDR2 YFSETQ. The CDR3 runs 15 residues. Trimming took 9 bases from V and 3 from J; bases not matched to a gene: 14. The CDR3 region has the DNA TGCGCCACTAAAGACGAAGCAGGGGGCATCTACGAGCAGTACTTC. Its protein product is CATKDEAGGIYEQYF.

The rearrangement uses TRBV5-1 and TRBJ1-3, with no clear D. Germline V lookup: CDR1 SGHRS, CDR2 YFSETQ. Trimming shortened V by 4 bases and J by 8 bases, and 13 bases separated the two germline ends. CDR3 length: 13 amino acids. The CDR3 DNA is TGCGCCAGCAGCCCCCCACAGCGCGACACCATATATTTT. As protein: CASSPPQRDTIYF.

The V and J genes are TRBV7-4 and TRBJ2-7; D may be TRBD2 (6 bases). The V and J ends lost 3 bases and 2 bases respectively, with 14 bases between them. This CDR3 has 15 amino acids. Germline V lookup: CDR1 SGHVT, CDR2 SQSDAQ. Here the CDR3 reads CASSFGGIFTYEQYF. CDR3 DNA: TGTGCCAGCAGCTTCGGCGGGATTTTCACCTACGAGCAGTACTTC.

The CDR3 protein is CASSISTGKETQYF. Written as DNA, the CDR3 is TGTGCCAGTAGTATATCGACAGGGAAGGAGACCCAGTACTTC. The chain links TRBV19 to TRBJ2-5; 7 nucleotides line up with TRBD1. There are 14 residues in the CDR3. V lost 2 bases and J lost 5; bases outside the gene matches: 5. CDR1 LNHDA and CDR2 SQIVND come from the germline V gene (reference sequence).

V gene TRBV7-6 combines with J gene TRBJ1-5, with D possibly matching TRBD1 (5 bases). This CDR3 contains 15 residues. V shed 1 base and J shed 3 bases, with 10 bases lying between them. CDR1 is SGHVS and CDR2 is FNYEAQ in the germline V gene. CDR3 region: CASSLVGAHNQPQHF. CDR3 DNA: TGTGCCAGCAGCTTAGTAGGGGCCCACAATCAGCCCCAGCATTTT.

The V call is TRBV18, the J call TRBJ1-5; 9 positions match TRBD1. V lost 8 bases, J lost 7 bases, and 9 bases stayed unmatched. The CDR3 length is 14 residues. The germline V gene has CDR1 KGHSH and CDR2 LQKENI. The chain's CDR3 is CASTIDRGFQPQHF. CDR3 nucleotides: TGTGCCAGCACAATAGACAGGGGGTTCCAGCCCCAGCATTTT.

This clone was observed a few times. This rearrangement joins TRBV11-2 to TRBJ2-1; TRBD2 aligns across 7 bases. The CDR3 runs 13 residues. CDR1 is SGHAT, CDR2 FQNNGV, per germline. Trimming took 5 bases from V and 13 from J; bases not matched to a gene: 11. The CDR3 here is CASSPTGTILQFF. DNA for the CDR3: TGTGCCAGCAGCCCAACCGGGACTATTCTTCAGTTCTTC.

This sequence joins TRBV7-2 and TRBJ1-2, with a weak D call TRBD1 (5 bases). The V and J ends lost 6 bases and 8 bases respectively, with 13 bases between them. The CDR3 contains 12 residues. The germline gives CDR1 SGHTA, CDR2 FQGNSA. The CDR3 DNA is TGTGCCAGCAGTTTACGGGGGAGAGGCTACACCTTC. As protein: CASSLRGRGYTF. Variable domain in full (rest from reference TRBV7-2 and TRBJ1-2): GAGVSQSPSNKVTEKGKDVELRCDPISGHTALYWYRQSLGQGLEFLIYFQGNSAPDKSGLPSDRFSAERTGGSVSTLTIQRTQQEDSAVYLCASSLRGRGYTFGSGTRLTVV.